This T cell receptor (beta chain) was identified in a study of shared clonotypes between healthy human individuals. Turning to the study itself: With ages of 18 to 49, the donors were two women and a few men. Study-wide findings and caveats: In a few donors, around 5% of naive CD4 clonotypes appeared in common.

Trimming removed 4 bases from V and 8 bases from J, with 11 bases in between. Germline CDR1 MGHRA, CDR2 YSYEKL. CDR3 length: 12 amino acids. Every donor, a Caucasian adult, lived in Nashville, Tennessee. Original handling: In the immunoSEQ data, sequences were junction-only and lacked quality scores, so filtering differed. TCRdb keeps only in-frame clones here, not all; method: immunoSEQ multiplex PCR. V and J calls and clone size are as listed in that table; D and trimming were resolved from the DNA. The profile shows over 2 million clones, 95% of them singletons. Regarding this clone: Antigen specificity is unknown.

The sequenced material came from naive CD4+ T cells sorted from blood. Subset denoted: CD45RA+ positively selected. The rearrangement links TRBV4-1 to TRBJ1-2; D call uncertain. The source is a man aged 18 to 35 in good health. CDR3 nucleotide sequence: TGCGCCAGCAGCCGCGGGTTAGGAGGCTACACCTTC. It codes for CASSRGLGGYTF.